This T cell receptor beta chain was captured in a study of T cell clonality in common variable immunodeficiency. Produced via immunoSEQ multiplex PCR; TCRdb's table is partial and in-frame only. The data list some 50,000 clones, none observed once; roughly 1.8% falls to the top ten. This clone came up a few times. The read halts 3 residues ahead of the CDR3 end, with the missing end drawn from the germline J gene. Other nucleotide sequences from this sample produce the same CDR3. Each donor provided about 4.5 to 8.5 ml of heparinized whole blood. The germline gives CDR1 KGHSH, CDR2 LQKENI. The length of the CDR3 is 14 residues. The V and J ends lost 3 bases and 0 bases respectively, with 6 bases between them.

The clonotype comes from a person between 18 and 75 years old in good health. The specimen sequenced was peripheral blood mononuclear cells. This rearrangement joins TRBV18 to TRBJ1-3; a possible D gene is TRBD1 (5 bases). The chain's CDR3 is CASSPQGSGNTIYF. Incomplete CDR3 DNA: TGTGCCAGCTCACCCCAGGGCTCTGGAAACACC.